Below are 23 T cell receptor beta chains sequenced from a single sample in a study of PD-L1 blockade in urothelial cancer. Time point described: pretreatment peripheral blood. TCRdb's copy holds only in-frame clones and misses some; the assay was immunoSEQ multiplex PCR. The sample consists of about 72,000 clones, approximately 83% of them appearing once. The sequenced sample was PBMCs, obtained around atezolizumab (anti-PD-L1) treatment. The receptors were gathered from a man between 60 and 75 years old with urothelial cancer.

The chain carries TRBV4-2 and TRBJ1-1; 8 nucleotides agree with TRBD1. The CDR3 loop spans 18 amino acids. Germline V gives CDR1 LGHNA, CDR2 YNFKEQ. With 0 bases clipped from V and 4 bases from J, the junction kept 13 bases outside the gene matches. DNA of the CDR3: TGTGCCAGCAGCCAAGATCGGAAACAGGGGGGCGTCGGCACTGAAGCTTTCTTT. This sequence encodes CASSQDRKQGGVGTEAFF.

This sequence joins TRBV5-1 and TRBJ2-5, with D unclear. V shed 1 base and J shed 4 bases, with 11 bases lying between them. Germline V CDR1 and CDR2: SGHRS, YFSETQ. The CDR3 length is 14 residues. The CDR3 region is CASSLNNLRETQYF. In DNA form, the CDR3 reads TGCGCCAGCAGCTTGAATAACCTGCGAGAGACCCAGTACTTC.

In this sample, this clone turned up a few times. The rearrangement links TRBV18 to TRBJ1-5; 9 nucleotides agree with TRBD1. Germline trimming cut 1 base from V and 2 bases from J; bases unmatched to any gene: 0. This CDR3 is built from 15 residues. In germline, CDR1 is KGHSH, CDR2 LQKENI. In nucleotides, the CDR3 is TGTGCCAGCTCACCACGGACAGGGGGCAATCAGCCCCAGCATTTT. It encodes CASSPRTGGNQPQHF.

The chain links TRBV11-3 to TRBJ2-2; TRBD2 is a possible D gene (5 bases). V lost 1 base and J lost 7, with 7 bases in between. The germline V gene has CDR1 SGHNT and CDR2 YENEEA. CDR3 size: 13 residues. The CDR3 reads CASSLAGGGELFF. CDR3 nucleotide sequence: TGTGCCAGCAGCTTAGCTGGAGGCGGGGAGCTGTTTTTT.

V is TRBV13 and J is TRBJ2-2, with 12 bases lining up with TRBD2. Per germline, CDR1 PRHDT and CDR2 FYEKMQ (reference sequence). The CDR3 has 17 residues. Unmatched junction bases numbered 7, after V lost 5 bases and J lost 3 bases. CDR3 bases: TGTGCCAGCAGCCCCCTAGGACTAGCGGGATACACCGGGGAGCTGTTTTTT. Translation gives CASSPLGLAGYTGELFF.

This rearrangement joins TRBV19 to TRBJ1-2; D is undetermined. V lost 7 bases to trimming and J lost 0 bases, with 9 bases between them. This CDR3 is 13 amino acids long. CDR1 is LNHDA and CDR2 is SQIVND in the germline V gene (reference sequence). The CDR3 is CASINRANYGYTF. CDR3 sequence (DNA): TGTGCCAGTATTAACCGCGCTAACTATGGCTACACCTTC.

This chain links TRBV7-9 with TRBJ1-3, with 7 bases identical to TRBD1. Trimming took 0 bases from V and 4 from J; bases not matched to a gene: 0. In germline, CDR1 is SEHNR, CDR2 FQNEAQ (reference sequence). The CDR3 has 14 amino acids. The CDR3 sequence is CASSLAGGGNTIYF. DNA of the CDR3: TGTGCCAGCAGCTTAGCAGGGGGCGGAAACACCATATATTTT. Based on the CDR3 plus reference TRBV7-9 and TRBJ1-3, the full variable domain is DTGVSQNPRHKITKRGQNVTFRCDPISEHNRLYWYRQTLGQGPEFLTYFQNEAQLEKSRLLSDRFSAERPKGSFSTLEIQRTEQGDSAMYLCASSLAGGGNTIYFGEGSWLTVV.

CDR3 loop: CASSFMARVGAGYTF. CDR3 bases: TGTGCCAGCAGCTTCATGGCCCGGGTTGGTGCTGGCTACACCTTC. V is TRBV5-6 and J is TRBJ1-2; no definite D call. Germline lookup yields CDR1 SGHDT and CDR2 YYEEEE. This CDR3 is built from 15 residues. Trimming stripped 2 bases from V and 7 bases from J, with 18 bases between. Looking up the rest from reference TRBV5-6 and TRBJ1-2 gives the full variable domain: DAGVTQSPTHLIKTRGQQVTLRCSPKSGHDTVSWYQQALGQGPQFIFQYYEEEERQRGNFPDRFSGHQFPNYSSELNVNALLLGDSALYLCASSFMARVGAGYTFGSGTRLTVV.

V is TRBV6-6 and J is TRBJ2-1; D not resolved. The CDR3 length is 12 residues. Germline loops: CDR1 MNHNY, CDR2 SVGAGI (reference sequence). The ends were cut back, 2 bases at V and 5 bases at J, with 4 bases in the middle. The DNA of the CDR3 is TGTGCCAGCAGTTACCAGGACAATGAGCAGTTCTTC. Translated: CASSYQDNEQFF.

The V gene is TRBV7-3, the J gene TRBJ2-1; 11 nucleotides line up with TRBD2. Trimming at V came to 5 bases and at J to 9 bases, leaving 9 bases not matched to a gene. Per the germline V gene, CDR1 is SGHTA and CDR2 is FQGTGA. The CDR3 spans 15 residues. The DNA for the CDR3 is TGTGCCAGCAGCCTGAGACTAGCGGGGTTGGCTGAGCAGTTCTTC. Its protein is CASSLRLAGLAEQFF.

A few counts support this clone. V gene TRBV7-2 combines with J gene TRBJ1-4; possible D gene TRBD1, 6 bases. Trimming shortened V by 6 bases and J by 5 bases, and 10 bases separated the two germline ends. The germline V gene encodes CDR1 SGHTA and CDR2 FQGNSA. There are 13 residues in the CDR3. CDR3 nucleotides: TGTGCCAGCAGGCCTACAGGGAATGAAAAACTGTTTTTT. Residues: CASRPTGNEKLFF.

The V gene is TRBV5-1, the J gene TRBJ2-1; 12 bases line up with TRBD2. The CDR3 runs 16 residues. Germline loops: CDR1 SGHRS, CDR2 YFSETQ. V was clipped by 4 bases and J by 12 bases; unmatched bases: 14. The CDR3 sequence: CASSQTGTSGLGAQFF. CDR3 in DNA: TGCGCCAGCAGCCAAACCGGGACTAGCGGGCTTGGAGCGCAGTTCTTC.

This sequence joins TRBV11-2 and TRBJ2-1; 7 positions agree with TRBD1. Germline CDR1 and CDR2: SGHAT and FQNNGV. The V segment lost 5 bases and the J segment 6 bases; nucleotides outside the gene matches: 7. The CDR3 covers 14 residues. CDR3 in amino acids: CASSARQGRNEQFF. DNA of the CDR3: TGTGCCAGCAGCGCAAGACAGGGACGCAATGAGCAGTTCTTC.

This clone has only a few counts. The rearrangement links TRBV28 to TRBJ1-4; the D gene is possibly TRBD1 (6 bases). V was trimmed by 4 bases and J by 10 bases, leaving 16 bases between them. CDR1 and CDR2 (germline): MDHEN, SYDVKM. The CDR3 has 14 residues. The CDR3 is CASSWGGGIGKLFF. The CDR3 DNA sequence: TGTGCCAGCAGTTGGGGGGGCGGGATTGGAAAACTGTTTTTT.

The chain is built from TRBV4-1 and TRBJ1-2; a weak D match, TRBD1 (5 bases). The germline CDR1 and CDR2 sequences are MGHRA and YSYEKL. The CDR3 covers 14 residues. V was trimmed by 1 base and J by 5 bases, leaving 11 bases between them. The CDR3 DNA is TGCGCCAGCAGCCAAGGTCGGGACTGGTATGGCTACACCTTC. It translates to CASSQGRDWYGYTF.

The chain is built from TRBV7-2 and TRBJ2-7; no firm D call. The CDR3 extends over 14 amino acids. Germline CDR1 is SGHTA and CDR2 is FQGNSA. The V end lost 4 bases, the J end lost 3 bases, and 13 bases lay between the germline ends. CDR3 DNA: TGTGCCAGCAGCTCTCGCTCTATCCTCTACGAGCAGTACTTC. This sequence encodes CASSSRSILYEQYF.

This clone was observed a single time. The rearrangement joins TRBV19 to TRBJ2-2; the match to TRBD1 covers 9 bases. The CDR3 runs to 17 residues. Losses at the gene ends were 3 bases for V and 4 bases for J; bases not matched to a gene: 9. Germline CDR1 reads LNHDA; CDR2 reads SQIVND (reference sequence). CDR3 in DNA: TGTGCCAGTAGTATTTGGTTCGGGACAGGGAGCACCGGGGAGCTGTTTTTT. Translating it yields CASSIWFGTGSTGELFF.

V usage is TRBV28 and J usage is TRBJ1-6, with 7 bases identical to TRBD1. The V and J ends lost 7 bases and 8 bases, in that order; junction bases with no gene match: 8. CDR3 length: 14 amino acids. Germline CDR1 MDHEN, CDR2 SYDVKM. The CDR3 reads CASKPDREYSPLHF. The CDR3 DNA sequence: TGTGCCAGCAAGCCCGACAGGGAGTATTCACCCCTCCACTTT.

The chain joins TRBV6-6 to TRBJ2-7, with D perhaps TRBD1 (6 bases). The germline V gene encodes CDR1 MNHNY and CDR2 SVGAGI (reference sequence). The CDR3 is 14 amino acids. Trimming took 8 bases from V and 5 from J, leaving 19 bases between them. CDR3 sequence reads: CASQGNRVGDEQYF. CDR3 sequence (DNA): TGTGCCAGCCAAGGAAACAGGGTTGGGGACGAGCAGTACTTC.

The CDR3 sequence is CAWSTTGHEQYF. CDR3 DNA sequence: TGTGCCTGGAGTACGACAGGCCACGAGCAGTACTTC. The V gene is TRBV30, the J gene TRBJ2-7; TRBD1 might be the D (6 bases). CDR1 and CDR2 (germline): GTSNPN, SVGIG (reference sequence). The CDR3 totals 12 residues. Trimming stripped 2 bases from V and 5 bases from J, with 10 bases between.

This chain joins TRBV11-1 and TRBJ2-7; maybe TRBD1 (6 bases). CDR1 and CDR2 from the germline V gene are SGHAT and FQDESV (reference sequence). The CDR3 has 15 amino acids. V lost 4 bases and J lost 0, with 13 bases in between. CDR3 in amino acids: CASSSGPDSSYEQYF. The CDR3 DNA reads as TGTGCCAGCAGCTCCGGTCCGGACAGCTCCTACGAGCAGTACTTC. Full variable domain (rest looked up from reference TRBV11-1 and TRBJ2-7): EAEVAQSPRYKITEKSQAVAFWCDPISGHATLYWYRQILGQGPELLVQFQDESVVDDSQLPKDRFSAERLKGVDSTLKIQPAELGDSAMYLCASSSGPDSSYEQYFGPGTRLTVT.

As to this clone: Relative to the germline gene, one junction end is altered; a read error may explain this. This chain uses TRBV6-5 with TRBJ2-2; D might be TRBD1 (6 bases). CDR1 is MNHEY and CDR2 is SVGAGI in the germline V gene. The CDR3 has 15 residues. The CDR3 sequence is CASSNRVANTGELFF. CDR3 DNA: TGTGCCAGCAGTAACAGGGTAGCGAATACCGGGGAGCTGTTTTTT.

The V gene is TRBV5-1, the J gene TRBJ1-1; 8 nucleotides agree with TRBD1. V lost 0 bases to trimming and J lost 4 bases; unmatched junction nucleotides: 5. This CDR3 region has 15 residues. The V gene's germline CDR1 is SGHRS and CDR2 YFSETQ. The CDR3 bases are TGCGCCAGCAGCTTGGCCAGGGGGCTGATCACTGAAGCTTTCTTT. It specifies CASSLARGLITEAFF.